The clone carrying this T cell receptor beta chain was detected many times. The antigen is undetermined. Trimming took 7 bases from V and 2 from J, leaving 13 bases between them. This CDR3 region has 14 residues. This specimen comes from a study of T-cell reconstitution after alpha-beta-depleted transplantation in children. General study results and limits: Reportedly, only several hundred clones from non-depleted graft cells drove alpha-beta T-cell counts at about two months. It was newly produced T cells that mostly accounted for T-cell counts and diversity one year after transplant. Elevated TCRbeta diversity at day 60 was traced, in some patients, to surviving recipient T cells and thymic progenitors.

It was with unique molecular identifiers that the TCRbeta library was prepared. TCRdb fed the PCR reads into MiXCR, producing one record per CDR3 protein. This table has about 97,000 distinct CDR3 sequences, 5% to 6% appearing once. The TCR sequence derives from a female patient aged 2 to 10 who had a stem cell transplant for Fanconi anemia, so the T cells may come from the graft donor. The chain is built from TRBV12-3 or TRBV12-4 and TRBJ2-3; possible D gene TRBD2, 6 bases. Here the sequenced sample was PBMCs, mostly from graft donor cells, taken 60 days after TCRalphabeta/CD19-depleted stem cell transplant. The CDR3 DNA reads as TGTGCCAGCAAAGAAATAGCGGCCACAGATACGCAGTATTTT. Protein product: CASKEIAATDTQYF.